A selection of T cell receptor beta chains follows, all from one sample in a study of graft-versus-host responses after intestinal transplantation. Assay: immunoSEQ multiplex PCR; the TCRdb copy retains only in-frame clones and omits some. This table holds about 9,000 clones, 25% to 30% found once. The source was alloreactive CD8+ T cells from a mixed lymphocyte reaction culture, collected before transplantation. The receptors derive from a human patient who was an organ donor for intestinal transplantation. Each CDR3 is given with its conserved first and last residue. A D gene is named only where the DNA matches it firmly. Size values are once, few and many counts, or a class for expanded clones, and some rows have none.

V gene	clone size	J gene	D gene	CDR3 DNA	CDR3 protein
TRBV5-6	few	TRBJ1-4	-	TGTGCCAGCAGCATAGTAGCAACTAATGAATATCTGTTTTTT	CASSIVATNEYLFF
TRBV5-6	few	TRBJ2-7	TRBD1	TGTGCCAGCAGGCTACAGGGGGGTGCCGTCTACGAGCAGTACTTC	CASRLQGGAVYEQYF
TRBV30	medium-sized	TRBJ1-1	-	TGTGCCTGGGGACAGACTAACACTGAAGCTTTCTTT	CAWGQTNTEAFF
TRBV5-1	-	TRBJ2-7	-	TGTGCCAGCAGCTTGGGTATCTACGAGCAGTACTTC	CASSLGIYEQYF
TRBV7-9	few	TRBJ1-6	TRBD1	TGTGCCAGCAGTCCGGGACAGGGTGGTGCACCCCTCCACTTT	CASSPGQGGAPLHF
TRBV4-1	few	TRBJ1-1	-	TGCGCCAGCAGCCAAGTCCTAACAGGGAAAACTGAAGCTTTCTTT	CASSQVLTGKTEAFF
TRBV5-1	-	TRBJ1-6	TRBD1	TGCGCCCGCAGCCGCGGGACAGGGGGGGATTCACCCCTCCACTTT	CARSRGTGGDSPLHF
TRBV25-1	-	TRBJ1-2	-	TGTGCCAGTAGTGAGGGGAACTATGGCTACACCTTC	CASSEGNYGYTF
TRBV11-2	-	TRBJ1-2	TRBD1	TGTGCCAGCAGCCCGCGCGACAGGGGGAGTGATGGCTACACCTTC	CASSPRDRGSDGYTF
TRBV9	few	TRBJ1-5	-	TGTGCCAGCAGCGTAGCAGCAGATAGCAATCAGCCCCAGCATTTT	CASSVAADSNQPQHF
TRBV27	-	TRBJ2-7	-	TGTTCCAGCAGTTTATCAACCGGGACAAAATCCTATGAGCAGTACTTC	CSSSLSTGTKSYEQYF
TRBV11-1	few	TRBJ1-1	-	TGTGCCAGCAGCTTTTACAGAAACACTGAAGCTTTCTTT	CASSFYRNTEAFF
TRBV5-1	few	TRBJ2-3	TRBD2	TGCGCCAGCAGCTCCGGGACTAGCGGGACAGATACGCAGTATTTT	CASSSGTSGTDTQYF
TRBV12-5	-	TRBJ2-1	-	TGTGCTAGTGGTCCGCGCGGAGGCCCCCGGGGAACCTACAATGAGCAGTTCTTC	CASGPRGGPRGTYNEQFF
TRBV6-4	few	TRBJ2-3	TRBD2	TGTGCCAGCAGCCAGGGGTTGCGGGAGGTCACAGATACGCAGTATTTT	CASSQGLREVTDTQYF
TRBV5-1	medium-sized	TRBJ1-1	-	TGCGCCAGCAGCTCCGCATCTATTACTGAAGCTTTCTTT	CASSSASITEAFF
TRBV9	few	TRBJ2-3	-	TGTGCCAGCAGCGTGGGAACCGGGGATACGCAGTATTTT	CASSVGTGDTQYF